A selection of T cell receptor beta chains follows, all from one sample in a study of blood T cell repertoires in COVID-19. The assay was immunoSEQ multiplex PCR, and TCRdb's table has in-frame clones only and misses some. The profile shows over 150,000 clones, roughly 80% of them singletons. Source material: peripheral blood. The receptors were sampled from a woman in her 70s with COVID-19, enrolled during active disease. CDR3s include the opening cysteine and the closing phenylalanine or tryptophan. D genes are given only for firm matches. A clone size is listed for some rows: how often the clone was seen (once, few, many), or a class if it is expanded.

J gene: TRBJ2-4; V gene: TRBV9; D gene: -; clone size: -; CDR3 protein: CASSPLGQGKNIQYF; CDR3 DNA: TGTGCCAGCAGCCCCCTAGGGCAGGGTAAAAACATTCAGTACTTC
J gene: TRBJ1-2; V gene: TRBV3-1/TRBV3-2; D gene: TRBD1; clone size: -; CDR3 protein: CASSSWSGTVINGYTF; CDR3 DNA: TGTGCCAGCAGCTCATGGTCCGGGACAGTAATTAATGGCTACACCTTC
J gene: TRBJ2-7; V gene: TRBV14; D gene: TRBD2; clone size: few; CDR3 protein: CASSQLSGTRDGYEQYF; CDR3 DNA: TGTGCCAGCAGCCAACTTTCCGGGACTAGAGATGGATACGAGCAGTACTTC
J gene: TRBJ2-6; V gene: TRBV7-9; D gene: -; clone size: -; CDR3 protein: CASSFSFGANVLTF; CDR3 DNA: TGTGCCAGCAGCTTTAGTTTTGGGGCCAACGTCCTGACTTTC
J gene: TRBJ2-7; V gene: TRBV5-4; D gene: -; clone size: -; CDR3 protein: CASSQSGSSSYEQYF; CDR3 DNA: TGTGCCAGCAGCCAGAGCGGCAGTAGCTCCTACGAGCAGTACTTC
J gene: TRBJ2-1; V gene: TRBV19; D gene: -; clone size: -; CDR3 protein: CASRRRQAGNNEQFF; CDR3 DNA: TGTGCCAGTAGGCGTAGACAGGCCGGCAACAATGAGCAGTTCTTC
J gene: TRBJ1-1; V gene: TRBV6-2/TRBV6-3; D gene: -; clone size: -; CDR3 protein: CASSSRPGQLNTEAFF; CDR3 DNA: TGTGCCAGCAGCTCCCGTCCGGGACAATTGAACACTGAAGCTTTCTTT
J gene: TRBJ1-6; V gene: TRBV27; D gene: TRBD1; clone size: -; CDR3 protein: CASSPHRGSSYNSPLHF; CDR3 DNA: TGTGCCAGCAGTCCTCACAGGGGGAGCTCCTATAATTCACCCCTCCACTTT
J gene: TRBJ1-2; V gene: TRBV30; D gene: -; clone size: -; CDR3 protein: CAWTSTAASGGYTF; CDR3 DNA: TGTGCCTGGACGAGTACGGCTGCTAGTGGAGGCTACACCTTC
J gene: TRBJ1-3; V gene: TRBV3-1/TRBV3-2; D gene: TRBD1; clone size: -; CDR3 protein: CASSQGKHIRQGAPNGNTIYF; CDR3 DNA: TGTGCCAGCAGCCAAGGGAAACATATACGACAGGGGGCGCCTAATGGAAACACCATATATTTT
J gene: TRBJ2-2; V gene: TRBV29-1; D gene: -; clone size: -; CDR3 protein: CSVGQNTGELFF; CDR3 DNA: TGCAGCGTTGGGCAAAACACCGGGGAGCTGTTTTTT
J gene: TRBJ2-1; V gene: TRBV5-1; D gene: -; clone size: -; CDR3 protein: CASSLGGRDEQFF; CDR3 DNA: TGCGCCAGCAGCTTGGGCGGGCGGGATGAGCAGTTCTTC
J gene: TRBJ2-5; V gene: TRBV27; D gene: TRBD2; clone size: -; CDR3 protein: CASRVGTSGRVETQYF; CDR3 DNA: TGTGCCAGCAGGGTAGGGACTAGCGGGAGGGTAGAGACCCAGTACTTC
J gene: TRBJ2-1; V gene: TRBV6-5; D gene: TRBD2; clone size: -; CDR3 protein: CASSLAGGNEQFF; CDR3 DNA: TGTGCCAGCAGTTTAGCGGGAGGGAATGAGCAGTTCTTC
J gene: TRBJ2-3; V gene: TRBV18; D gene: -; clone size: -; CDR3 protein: CASSPRGELADTQYF; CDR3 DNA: TGTGCCAGCTCACCACGAGGCGAGTTGGCAGATACGCAGTATTTT
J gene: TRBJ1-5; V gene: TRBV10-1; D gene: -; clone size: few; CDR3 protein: CASSSDCSNQPQHF; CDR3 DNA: TGCGCCAGCAGCTCGGACTGTAGCAATCAGCCCCAGCATTTT
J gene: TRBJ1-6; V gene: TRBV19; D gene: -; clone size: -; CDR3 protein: CASGARQVTNSPLHF; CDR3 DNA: TGTGCCAGTGGGGCCCGACAGGTGACTAATTCACCCCTCCACTTT
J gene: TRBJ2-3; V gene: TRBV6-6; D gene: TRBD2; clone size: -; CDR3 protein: CASWTSGRGADTQYF; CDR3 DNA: TGTGCCAGCTGGACTAGCGGAAGAGGGGCAGATACGCAGTATTTT
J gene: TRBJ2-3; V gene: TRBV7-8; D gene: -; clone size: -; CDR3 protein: CASSLGDMGRDTQYF; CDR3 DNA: TGTGCCAGCAGCTTAGGTGACATGGGGCGAGATACGCAGTATTTT
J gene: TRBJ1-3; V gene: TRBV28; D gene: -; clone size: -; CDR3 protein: CASSSPGALAGNTIYF; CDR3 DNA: TGTGCCAGCAGTTCGCCGGGAGCCCTGGCAGGAAACACCATATATTTT
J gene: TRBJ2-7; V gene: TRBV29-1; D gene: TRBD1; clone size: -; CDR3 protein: CSGYSGTGGPSDEQYF; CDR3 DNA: TGCAGCGGCTACTCCGGGACAGGGGGCCCTTCGGACGAGCAGTACTTC
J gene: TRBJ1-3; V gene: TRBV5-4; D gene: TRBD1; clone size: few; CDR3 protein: CASSYGTVSGNTIYF; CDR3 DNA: TGTGCCAGCAGCTACGGGACAGTCTCTGGAAACACCATATATTTT
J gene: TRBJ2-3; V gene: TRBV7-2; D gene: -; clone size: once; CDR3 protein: CASSLTQGPDTQYF; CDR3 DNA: TGTGCCAGCAGCTTAACCCAGGGTCCAGATACGCAGTATTTT
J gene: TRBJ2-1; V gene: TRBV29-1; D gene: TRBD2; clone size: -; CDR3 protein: CSVERLAGTYNEQFF; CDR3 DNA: TGCAGCGTTGAAAGACTAGCGGGTACCTACAATGAGCAGTTCTTC
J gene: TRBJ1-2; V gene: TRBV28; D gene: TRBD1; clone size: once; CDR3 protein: CASSLLQGVYYGYTF; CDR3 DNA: TGTGCCAGCAGTCTATTACAGGGGGTTTACTATGGCTACACCTTC
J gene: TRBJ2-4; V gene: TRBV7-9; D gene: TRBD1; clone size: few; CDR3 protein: CASSRGQGNTRTQYF; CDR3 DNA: TGTGCCAGCAGCAGGGGACAGGGGAACACTAGGACTCAGTACTTC
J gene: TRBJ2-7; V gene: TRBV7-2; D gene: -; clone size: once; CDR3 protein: CASSLASTGYEQYF; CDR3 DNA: TGTGCCAGCAGCTTAGCGTCGACGGGATACGAGCAGTACTTC
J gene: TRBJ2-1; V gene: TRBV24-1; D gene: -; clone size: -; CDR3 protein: CATSEANRVIDEQFF; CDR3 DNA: TGTGCCACCAGTGAGGCTAACAGGGTCATCGATGAGCAGTTCTTC
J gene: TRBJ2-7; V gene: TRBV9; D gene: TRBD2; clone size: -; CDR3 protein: CASSVETGLAVYEQYF; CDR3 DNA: TGTGCCAGCAGCGTAGAAACGGGACTAGCGGTATACGAGCAGTACTTC